One and the same sample provided the 4 T cell receptor beta chains below, sequenced in a study of CD8 T cells in Susac syndrome. cDNA came from about 0.5 to 1 ug RNA primed by random hexamers. TCRdb passed the immunoSEQ multiplex PCR reads through MiXCR, listing each CDR3 protein once. Of more than 100,000 distinct CDR3 sequences detected, roughly 95% appear once; the ten largest clones hold roughly 0.13%. Sequenced sample: CD4+ T cells from PBMCs. These receptors all come from a human donor in good health.

This rearrangement joins TRBV27 to TRBJ2-3, with 8 bases aligning to TRBD2. Trimming at V came to 5 bases and at J to 0 bases, leaving 16 bases not matched to a gene. Germline CDR1 is MNHEY and CDR2 is SMNVEV (reference sequence). The CDR3 has 19 amino acids. CDR3 in amino acids: CASSNRGSGITISTDTQYF. DNA of the CDR3: TGTGCCAGCAGTAATCGTGGTAGCGGGATCACTATTAGCACAGATACGCAGTATTTT.

This clonotype was observed a few times. J is TRBJ2-1 and V is TRBV4-1; D gene uncertain. Germline V gives CDR1 MGHRA, CDR2 YSYEKL. The CDR3 is 12 residues long. V was trimmed by 0 bases and J by 7 bases, leaving 4 bases between them. DNA for the CDR3: TGCGCCAGCAGCCAAGACCCGAATGAGCAGTTCTTC. Protein product: CASSQDPNEQFF.

This chain connects TRBV18 to TRBJ1-4, with D hard to call. The CDR3 contains 12 residues. Per the germline V gene, CDR1 is KGHSH and CDR2 is LQKENI. The V gene lost 6 bases and the J gene lost 5 bases, with 7 bases spanning the gap. In nucleotides, the CDR3 is TGTGCCAGCTCCCTCGAGAATGAAAAACTGTTTTTT. Translation: CASSLENEKLFF.

The chain couples TRBV7-2 to TRBJ1-5, with 9 bases fitting TRBD1. The J segment lost 0 bases and the V segment lost 5 bases, leaving 8 bases of the junction unmatched. The CDR3 loop spans 17 amino acids. Per the germline V gene, CDR1 is SGHTA and CDR2 is FQGNSA. The DNA of the CDR3 is TGTGCCAGCAGCGCGCGGGACAGGGTGTATAGCAATCAGCCCCAGCATTTT. It yields the protein CASSARDRVYSNQPQHF. The complete variable domain, with remaining parts taken from reference TRBV7-2 and TRBJ1-5, reads GAGVSQSPSNKVTEKGKDVELRCDPISGHTALYWYRQSLGQGLEFLIYFQGNSAPDKSGLPSDRFSAERTGGSVSTLTIQRTQQEDSAVYLCASSARDRVYSNQPQHFGDGTRLSIL.